This note documents a single T cell receptor beta chain sequence. The data derive from a study of blood T cell repertoires in COVID-19. Study-level background: Researchers got acute and convalescent COVID-19 samples from the United States, Italy and Spain. T cells, B-cell-depleted T cells, or PBMCs provided the cDNA or gDNA that served as material.

Germline V gene lookup returns CDR1 MNHEY and CDR2 SVGAGI. CDR3 length: 13 residues. V was cut by 6 bases and J by 1 base, with 9 bases left in between. Methods used by the authors: Estimation of nucleated cell counts was performed using reference gene primer amplification. Using immunoSEQ multiplex PCR, the repertoire was profiled, and TCRdb retains in-frame clones only, with some absent. Clone size and V and J calls were adopted from that table, with D and trimming inferred from the DNA. The sample lists 240,000 or so clones, roughly 82% occurring once. The chain employs TRBV6-5 and TRBJ1-1, with TRBD1 as a possible D gene (6 bases). The sample taken for sequencing was peripheral blood. The receptor was derived from an elderly man with acute or convalescent COVID-19. CDR3 residues: CASRGAANTEAFF. Written as DNA, the CDR3 is TGTGCCAGCAGGGGGGCAGCGAACACTGAAGCTTTCTTT.